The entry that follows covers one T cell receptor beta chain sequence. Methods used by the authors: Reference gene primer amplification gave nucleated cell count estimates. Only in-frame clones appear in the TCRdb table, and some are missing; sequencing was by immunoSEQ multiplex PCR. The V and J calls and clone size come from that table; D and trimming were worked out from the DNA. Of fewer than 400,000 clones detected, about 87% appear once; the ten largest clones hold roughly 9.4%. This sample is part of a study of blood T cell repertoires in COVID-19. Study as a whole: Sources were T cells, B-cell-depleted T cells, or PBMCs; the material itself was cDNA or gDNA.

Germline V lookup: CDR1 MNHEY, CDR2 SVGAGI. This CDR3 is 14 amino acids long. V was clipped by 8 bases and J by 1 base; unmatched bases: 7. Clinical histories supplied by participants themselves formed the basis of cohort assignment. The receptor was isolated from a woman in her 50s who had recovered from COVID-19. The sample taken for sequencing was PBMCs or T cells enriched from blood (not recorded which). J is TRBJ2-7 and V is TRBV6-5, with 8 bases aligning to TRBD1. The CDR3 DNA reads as TGTGCCAGCTACAGACAGGGGTGGTCCTACGAGCAGTACTTC. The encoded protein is CASYRQGWSYEQYF.